One sample yielded the 19 T cell receptor beta chains listed below, sequenced in a study of blood T cell repertoires in COVID-19. Measured with immunoSEQ multiplex PCR; TCRdb has only the in-frame clones, and not every one. The sample lists just under 350,000 clones, around 91% seen once, with more than 3% in the top ten. Sequenced: peripheral blood. The receptors were sampled from a woman between 18 and 29 years old who had recovered from COVID-19.

The chain carries TRBV19 and TRBJ1-5; no reliable D call. CDR1 and CDR2 (germline): LNHDA, SQIVND (reference sequence). The V and J ends lost 3 bases and 0 bases respectively, with 9 bases between them. The CDR3 has 15 residues. The CDR3 nucleotides are TGTGCCAGTAGTATTACAGATTATAGCAATCAGCCCCAGCATTTT. Its translation is CASSITDYSNQPQHF.

This chain links TRBV11-2 with TRBJ1-4; D is perhaps TRBD1 (6 bases). Trimming took 3 bases from V and 5 from J, leaving 7 bases between them. The CDR3 loop spans 13 amino acids. CDR1 and CDR2 from the germline V gene are SGHAT and FQNNGV. DNA for the CDR3: TGTGCCAGCAGCTTTAGGGGGAATGAAAAACTGTTTTTT. This gives the protein CASSFRGNEKLFF. Using reference TRBV11-2 and TRBJ1-4 for the parts outside the CDR3, the full variable domain is EAGVAQSPRYKIIEKRQSVAFWCNPISGHATLYWYQQILGQGPKLLIQFQNNGVVDDSQLPKDRFSAERLKGVDSTLKIQPAKLEDSAVYLCASSFRGNEKLFFGSGTQLSVL.

V is TRBV10-1 and J is TRBJ2-3; 9 positions match TRBD2. The CDR3 consists of 16 residues. Trimming at V came to 2 bases and at J to 4 bases, leaving 7 bases not matched to a gene. The germline CDR1 and CDR2 sequences are WNHNN and SYGVQD (reference sequence). The CDR3 sequence: CASSEIASGTPDTQYF. The DNA for the CDR3 is TGCGCCAGCAGTGAGATAGCTAGCGGGACACCAGATACGCAGTATTTT.

The chain couples TRBV6-5 to TRBJ1-1, with D uncertain. This CDR3 is 14 amino acids long. Between the trimmed V and J ends, which lost 4 bases and 4 bases, there was a span of 13 bases. Germline values: CDR1 MNHEY, CDR2 SVGAGI. CDR3 sequence reads: CASSSPGLRTEAFF. In DNA, the CDR3 is TGTGCCAGCAGTTCCCCGGGGTTACGCACTGAAGCTTTCTTT.

V usage is TRBV10-3 and J usage is TRBJ1-1; 7 bases line up with TRBD1. V shed 4 bases and J 0 bases; nucleotides not matched to a gene: 5. Germline CDR1 is ENHRY and CDR2 is SYGVKD. CDR3 length equals 15 residues. In nucleotides, the CDR3 is TGTGCCATCAGTGCTCTGGGACAGTTGAACACTGAAGCTTTCTTT. This gives the protein CAISALGQLNTEAFF.

This clone was recorded a few times. The chain links TRBV7-2 to TRBJ2-7; 12 nucleotides line up with TRBD2. The CDR3 sequence is 16 residues long. The V gene's germline CDR1 is SGHTA and CDR2 FQGNSA. The trim removed 5 bases at V and 1 base at J, leaving 6 bases unmatched. The CDR3 sequence is CASSPGTSGPSYEQYV. The CDR3 nucleotides read TGTGCCAGCAGCCCAGGGACTAGCGGGCCTTCCTACGAGCAGTACGTC.

As for this clone: Other DNA sequences in this specimen translate into the identical CDR3. The chain combines TRBV6-1 with TRBJ1-1; D is undetermined. Germline values: CDR1 MNHNS, CDR2 SASEGT. CDR3 length: 13 amino acids. Between the trimmed V and J ends, which lost 2 bases and 0 bases, there was a span of 4 bases. The CDR3 bases are TGTGCCAGCAGTGAACGGGTGAACACTGAAGCTTTCTTT. Amino acid sequence: CASSERVNTEAFF.

J is TRBJ1-1 and V is TRBV27, with 7 bases identical to TRBD1. Germline V gives CDR1 MNHEY, CDR2 SMNVEV (reference sequence). CDR3 length: 14 amino acids. With V trimmed by 3 bases and J by 6 bases, 7 bases remained unmatched. CDR3 in DNA: TGTGCCAGCAGTTTTTTTGCAGGGGGACCTGAAGCTTTCTTT. This gives the protein CASSFFAGGPEAFF.

The rearrangement links TRBV10-3 to TRBJ2-2, with 8 bases fitting TRBD2. V was clipped by 4 bases and J by 4 bases; unmatched bases: 8. CDR3 length equals 16 residues. Germline V gene lookup returns CDR1 ENHRY and CDR2 SYGVKD. The CDR3 DNA reads as TGTGCCATCAGTGGCCCCGTGCTAGCGGGCACCGGGGAGCTGTTTTTT. Translating gives CAISGPVLAGTGELFF.

The J gene is TRBJ2-7, the V gene TRBV28; D unresolved. Germline CDR1 MDHEN, CDR2 SYDVKM. This CDR3 region has 13 residues. The V end was cut by 7 bases, the J end by 4 bases, with 14 bases between. The chain's CDR3 is CASTSFSGYEQYV. The CDR3 nucleotides are TGTGCCAGCACTTCTTTTTCCGGGTACGAGCAGTACGTC.

The chain carries TRBV5-1 and TRBJ2-3; 10 bases fit TRBD1. The CDR3 consists of 14 residues. Trimming removed 3 bases from V and 6 bases from J; junction bases left unmatched: 4. From germline, CDR1 is SGHRS and CDR2 YFSETQ. The CDR3 DNA reads TGCGCCAGCAGCTGGGGGACAGGGGTCGATACGCAGTATTTT. As protein: CASSWGTGVDTQYF.

The chain couples TRBV4-2 to TRBJ2-2; 11 bases fit TRBD2. The V gene's germline CDR1 is LGHNA and CDR2 YNFKEQ. This CDR3 region has 18 residues. V trimming: 6 bases; J trimming: 3 bases; junction bases outside the gene matches: 12. Here the CDR3 DNA reads TGTGCCAGCAGGGCTTGGCTAGCGGGAGGACCGGACACCGGGGAGCTGTTTTTT. This encodes CASRAWLAGGPDTGELFF.

This chain joins TRBV28 and TRBJ2-2; no clear D. Germline loops: CDR1 MDHEN, CDR2 SYDVKM. The CDR3 length is 13 residues. The germline V and J ends were trimmed by 4 bases and 11 bases, with 14 bases remaining between them. The DNA of the CDR3 is TGTGCCAGCAGTTCCCTTTTAGCTATCGAGCTGTTTTTT. Translated: CASSSLLAIELFF.

The chain joins TRBV5-4 to TRBJ1-2, with 10 bases lining up with TRBD1. Trimming removed 5 bases from V and 6 bases from J; junction bases left unmatched: 7. Germline CDR1 SGHNT, CDR2 YYREEE (reference sequence). This CDR3 is 14 amino acids long. Written as DNA, the CDR3 is TGTGCCAGCAGGACGACAGGGGGCGCTAATGGCTACACCTTC. It encodes CASRTTGGANGYTF.

The chain recombines TRBV30 with TRBJ1-1; no definite D call. The germline V and J ends were trimmed by 3 bases and 1 base, with 24 bases remaining between them. Germline loops: CDR1 GTSNPN, CDR2 SVGIG (reference sequence). CDR3 size: 18 residues. The CDR3 sequence: CAWRSAGSGLLGNTEAFF. The CDR3 DNA sequence: TGTGCCTGGAGGTCCGCGGGGTCCGGACTCTTGGGGAACACTGAAGCTTTCTTT.

The V and J genes are TRBV19 and TRBJ2-1; possible D gene TRBD2, 6 bases. Deletions cut 5 bases from V and 4 bases from J, with 15 bases between. This CDR3 is 15 amino acids long. Per the germline V gene, CDR1 is LNHDA and CDR2 is SQIVND (reference sequence). The CDR3 DNA reads as TGTGCCAGTAGTTTCCGGGACTCAACTTACAATGAGCAGTTCTTC. This sequence encodes CASSFRDSTYNEQFF. The full variable domain, in which reference TRBV19 and TRBJ2-1 provide the parts outside the CDR3, is DGGITQSPKYLFRKEGQNVTLSCEQNLNHDAMYWYRQDPGQGLRLIYYSQIVNDFQKGDIAEGYSVSREKKESFPLTVTSAQKNPTAFYLCASSFRDSTYNEQFFGPGTRLTVL.

This rearrangement joins TRBV6-2 or TRBV6-3 to TRBJ2-2; 7 bases align to TRBD1. The CDR3 length is 16 residues. Germline V CDR1 and CDR2: MNHEY, SVGEGT. The J segment lost 4 bases and the V segment lost 4 bases, leaving 9 bases of the junction unmatched. The CDR3 is CASSSRTGRGTGELFF. CDR3 DNA: TGTGCCAGCAGTTCCCGGACAGGTCGAGGCACCGGGGAGCTGTTTTTT.

Here the CDR3 reads CASSVERGQSYEQYV. In DNA form, the CDR3 reads TGTGCCAGCAGCGTTGAACGCGGTCAATCCTACGAGCAGTACGTC. The chain is built from TRBV6-5 and TRBJ2-7, with D unresolved. From germline, CDR1 is MNHEY and CDR2 SVGAGI. The V gene lost 6 bases and the J gene lost 1 base, with 16 bases spanning the gap. This CDR3 is built from 15 residues.

J is TRBJ2-1 and V is TRBV27, with no clear D. Trimming pared 1 base from V and 7 bases from J, leaving 17 bases between. Germline V gives CDR1 MNHEY, CDR2 SMNVEV (reference sequence). The CDR3 loop spans 16 amino acids. Written as DNA, the CDR3 is TGTGCCAGCAGTTTATGGGCAGTAAGCCCTAATAATGAGCAGTTCTTC. Its protein product is CASSLWAVSPNNEQFF.